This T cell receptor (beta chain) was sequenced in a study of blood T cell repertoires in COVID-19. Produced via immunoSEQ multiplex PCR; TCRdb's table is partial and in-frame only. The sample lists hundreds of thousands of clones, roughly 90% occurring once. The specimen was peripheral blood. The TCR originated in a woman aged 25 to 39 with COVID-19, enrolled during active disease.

The CDR3 protein is CASRLSFGSANSPLHF. The CDR3 DNA follows: TGTGCCAGCAGACTATCGTTTGGGTCGGCGAATTCACCCCTCCACTTT. The chain couples TRBV27 to TRBJ1-6; D remains unclear. V was clipped by 6 bases and J by 7 bases, with 19 bases between them. Looked up from germline, CDR1 is MNHEY and CDR2 is SMNVEV (reference sequence). The CDR3 is 16 amino acids.